The text below deals with one TCR beta chain. The V gene end was trimmed by 5 bases and the J gene end by 4 bases; junction bases not matched to a gene: 7. This CDR3 has 15 residues. The germline CDR1 and CDR2 sequences are SGHTA and FQGNSA. The data were obtained in a study of blood T cell repertoires in COVID-19. Turning to the study itself: The cDNA or gDNA used as material had been derived from T cells, B-cell-depleted T cells, or PBMCs.

Original data processing: Estimation of nucleated cell counts relied on the amplification of reference gene primers. TCRdb's copy holds only in-frame clones and misses some; the assay was immunoSEQ multiplex PCR. V and J calls and clone size come straight from that table; D and trimming were deduced from the DNA. This table has about 140,000 clones, 84% appearing once. Individuals aged about 18 to 100 years were recruited from 24 US areas. Categorization into cohorts depended on clinical history that participants reported. The chain links TRBV7-2 to TRBJ2-7; 11 bases line up with TRBD2. The TCR was taken from a man aged 35-49 years with acute COVID-19. The sequencing sample was made of PBMCs or T cells enriched from blood (not recorded which). CDR3 region: CASSATSGRRYEQYF. The CDR3 nucleotides are TGTGCCAGCAGCGCCACTAGCGGGAGAAGATACGAGCAGTACTTC. Full variable domain (remainder filled in from reference TRBV7-2 and TRBJ2-7): GAGVSQSPSNKVTEKGKDVELRCDPISGHTALYWYRQSLGQGLEFLIYFQGNSAPDKSGLPSDRFSAERTGGSVSTLTIQRTQQEDSAVYLCASSATSGRRYEQYFGPGTRLTVT.